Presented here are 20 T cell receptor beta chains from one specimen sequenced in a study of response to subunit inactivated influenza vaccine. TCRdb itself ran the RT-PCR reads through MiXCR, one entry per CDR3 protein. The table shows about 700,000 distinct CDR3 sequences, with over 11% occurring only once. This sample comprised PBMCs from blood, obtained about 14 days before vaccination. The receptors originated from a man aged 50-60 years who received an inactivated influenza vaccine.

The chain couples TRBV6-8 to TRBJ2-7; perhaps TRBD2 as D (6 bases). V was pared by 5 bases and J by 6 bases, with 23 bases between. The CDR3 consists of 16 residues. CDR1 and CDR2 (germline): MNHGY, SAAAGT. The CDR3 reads CASSTPGASPSSEQYF. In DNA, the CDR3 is TGTGCCAGCAGTACCCCGGGAGCGAGCCCTTCGAGCGAGCAGTACTTC.

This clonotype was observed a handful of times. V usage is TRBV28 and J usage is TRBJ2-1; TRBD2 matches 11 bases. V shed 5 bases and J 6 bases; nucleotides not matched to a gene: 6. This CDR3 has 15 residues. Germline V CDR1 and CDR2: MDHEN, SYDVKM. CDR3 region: CASSPTSGGSNEQFF. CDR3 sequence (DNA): TGTGCCAGCAGTCCTACTAGCGGGGGAAGCAATGAGCAGTTCTTC.

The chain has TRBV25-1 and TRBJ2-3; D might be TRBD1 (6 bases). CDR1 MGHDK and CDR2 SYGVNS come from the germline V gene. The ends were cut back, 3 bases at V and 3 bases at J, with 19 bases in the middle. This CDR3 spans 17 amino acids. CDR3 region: CASSDPKQGGGTDTQYF. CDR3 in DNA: TGTGCCAGCAGTGATCCTAAACAGGGTGGTGGGACAGATACGCAGTATTTT.

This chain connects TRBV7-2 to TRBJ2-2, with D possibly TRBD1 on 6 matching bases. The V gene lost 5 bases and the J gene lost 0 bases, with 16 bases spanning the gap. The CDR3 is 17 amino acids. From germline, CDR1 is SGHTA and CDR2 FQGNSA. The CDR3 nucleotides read TGTGCCAGCAGCCGACATCCAGGGGACCCGAACACCGGGGAGCTGTTTTTT. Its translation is CASSRHPGDPNTGELFF.

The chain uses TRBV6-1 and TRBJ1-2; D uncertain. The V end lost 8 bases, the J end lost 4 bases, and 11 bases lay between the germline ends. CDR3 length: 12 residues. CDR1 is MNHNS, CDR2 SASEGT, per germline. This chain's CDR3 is CASSDGTYGYTF. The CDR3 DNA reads TGTGCCAGCTCCGACGGAACCTATGGCTACACCTTC.

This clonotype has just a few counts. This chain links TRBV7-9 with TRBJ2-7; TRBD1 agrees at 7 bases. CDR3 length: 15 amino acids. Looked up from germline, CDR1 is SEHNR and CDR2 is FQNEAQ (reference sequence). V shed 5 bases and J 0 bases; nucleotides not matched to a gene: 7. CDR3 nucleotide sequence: TGTGCCAGCAGCACCCACAGGGGCCTCTCCTACGAGCAGTACTTC. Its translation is CASSTHRGLSYEQYF.

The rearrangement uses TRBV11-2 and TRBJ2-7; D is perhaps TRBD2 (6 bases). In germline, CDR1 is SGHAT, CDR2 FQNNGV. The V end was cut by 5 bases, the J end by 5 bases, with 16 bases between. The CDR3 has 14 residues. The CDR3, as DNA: TGTGCCAGCAGCCCAGTGGCGGGAAGGCACGAGCAGTACTTC. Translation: CASSPVAGRHEQYF.

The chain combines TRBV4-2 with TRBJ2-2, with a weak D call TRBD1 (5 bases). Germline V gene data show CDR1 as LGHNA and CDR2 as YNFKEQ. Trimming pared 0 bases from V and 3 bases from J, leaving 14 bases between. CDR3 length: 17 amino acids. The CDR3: CASSQEGAVGYTGELFF. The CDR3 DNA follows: TGTGCCAGCAGCCAAGAAGGGGCGGTGGGATACACCGGGGAGCTGTTTTTT.

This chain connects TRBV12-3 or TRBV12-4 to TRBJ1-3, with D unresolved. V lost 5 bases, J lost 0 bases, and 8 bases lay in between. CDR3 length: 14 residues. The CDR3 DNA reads TGTGCCAGCAGTAAGACCTTCTCTGGAAACACCATATATTTT. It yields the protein CASSKTFSGNTIYF.

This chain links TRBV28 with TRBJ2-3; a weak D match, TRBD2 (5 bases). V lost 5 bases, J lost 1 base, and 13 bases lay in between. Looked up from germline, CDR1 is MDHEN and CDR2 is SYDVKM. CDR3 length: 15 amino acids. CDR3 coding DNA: TGTGCCAGCAGTCCCATTTCCGGGGGCACAGATACGCAGTATTTT. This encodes CASSPISGGTDTQYF.

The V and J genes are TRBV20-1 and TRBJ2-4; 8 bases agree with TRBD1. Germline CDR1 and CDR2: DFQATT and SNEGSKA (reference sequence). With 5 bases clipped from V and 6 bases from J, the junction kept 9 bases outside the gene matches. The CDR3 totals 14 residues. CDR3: CSAQTGEYGNIQYF. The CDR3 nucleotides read TGCAGTGCTCAGACAGGGGAATACGGAAACATTCAGTACTTC.

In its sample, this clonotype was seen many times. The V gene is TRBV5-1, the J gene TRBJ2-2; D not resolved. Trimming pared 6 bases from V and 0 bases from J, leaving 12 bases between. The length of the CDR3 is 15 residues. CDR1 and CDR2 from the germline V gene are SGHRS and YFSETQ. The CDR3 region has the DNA TGCGCCAGCACCCCCCTTGGCTCGAACACCGGGGAGCTGTTTTTT. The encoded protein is CASTPLGSNTGELFF.

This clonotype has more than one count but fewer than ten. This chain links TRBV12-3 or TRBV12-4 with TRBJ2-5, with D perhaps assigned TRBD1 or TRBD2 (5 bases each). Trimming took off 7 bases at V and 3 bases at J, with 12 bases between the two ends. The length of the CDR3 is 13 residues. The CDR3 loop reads CASTGTLKETQYF. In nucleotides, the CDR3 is TGTGCCAGCACCGGGACGCTTAAAGAGACCCAGTACTTC.

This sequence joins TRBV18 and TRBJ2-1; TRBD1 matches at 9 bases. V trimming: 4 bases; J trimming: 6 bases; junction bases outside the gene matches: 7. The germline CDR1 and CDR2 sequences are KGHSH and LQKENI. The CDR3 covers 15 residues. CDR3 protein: CASSLGQGSGNEQFF. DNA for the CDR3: TGTGCCAGCTCACTAGGACAGGGGTCAGGCAATGAGCAGTTCTTC.

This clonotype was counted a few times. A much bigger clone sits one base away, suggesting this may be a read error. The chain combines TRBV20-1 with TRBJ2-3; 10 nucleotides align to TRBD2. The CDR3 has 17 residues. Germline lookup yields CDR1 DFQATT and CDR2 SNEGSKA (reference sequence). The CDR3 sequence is CCATSLSGLADTDTQYF. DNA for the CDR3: TGCTGTGCTACCTCACTCAGCGGACTAGCGGACACAGATACGCAGTATTTT.

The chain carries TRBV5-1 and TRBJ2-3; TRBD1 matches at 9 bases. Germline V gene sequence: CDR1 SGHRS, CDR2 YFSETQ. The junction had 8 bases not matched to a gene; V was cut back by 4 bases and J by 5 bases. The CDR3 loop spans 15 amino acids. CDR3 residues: CASSMGQGAVDTQYF. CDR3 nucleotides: TGCGCCAGCAGCATGGGACAGGGAGCGGTAGATACGCAGTATTTT.

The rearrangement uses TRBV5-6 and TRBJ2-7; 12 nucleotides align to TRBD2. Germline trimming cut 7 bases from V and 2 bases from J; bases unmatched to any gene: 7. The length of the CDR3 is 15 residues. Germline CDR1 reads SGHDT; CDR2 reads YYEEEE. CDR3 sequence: CASGRTSGTPYEQYF. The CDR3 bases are TGTGCCAGCGGCCGGACTAGCGGGACCCCCTACGAGCAGTACTTC.

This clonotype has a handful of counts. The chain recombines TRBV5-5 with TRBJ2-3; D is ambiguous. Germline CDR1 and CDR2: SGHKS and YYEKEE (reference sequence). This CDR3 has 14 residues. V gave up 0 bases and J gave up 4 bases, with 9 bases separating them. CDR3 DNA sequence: TGTGCCAGCAGCTTGGGGACGTTGCCAGATACGCAGTATTTT. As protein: CASSLGTLPDTQYF.

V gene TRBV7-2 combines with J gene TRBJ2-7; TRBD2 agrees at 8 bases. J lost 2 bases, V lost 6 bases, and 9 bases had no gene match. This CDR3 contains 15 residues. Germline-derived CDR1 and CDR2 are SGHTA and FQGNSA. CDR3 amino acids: CASSQGRREAYEQYF. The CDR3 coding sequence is TGTGCCAGCAGTCAGGGGCGGCGGGAGGCCTACGAGCAGTACTTC.

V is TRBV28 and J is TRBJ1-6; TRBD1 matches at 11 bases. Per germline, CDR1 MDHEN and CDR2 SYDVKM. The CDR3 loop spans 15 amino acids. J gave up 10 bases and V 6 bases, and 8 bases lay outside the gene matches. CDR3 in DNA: TGTGCCAGCAGCAGGGGGACAGGGGGTGGGTCACCCCTCCACTTT. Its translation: CASSRGTGGGSPLHF.